What follows are 25 T cell receptor beta chains derived from one specimen sequenced in a study of cytomegalovirus exposure and HLA in healthy donors. Primers for the PCR totalled 60 Vbeta and 13 Jbeta. Sequenced by immunoSEQ multiplex PCR; TCRdb stores in-frame clones only, minus some. The profile shows 150,000 to 200,000 clones, approximately 81% of them singletons. The specimen sequenced was PBMCs. Source of these receptors: a man aged 25-45 years in good health and CMV-seropositive.

The CDR3 spells CASSFVLRSYNEQFF. The CDR3 nucleotides are TGTGCCAGCAGTTTCGTACTCCGCTCCTACAATGAGCAGTTCTTC. The chain employs TRBV27 and TRBJ2-1; no definite D call. The CDR3 covers 15 residues. The V gene lost 3 bases and the J gene lost 0 bases, with 9 bases spanning the gap. Germline CDR1 and CDR2: MNHEY and SMNVEV (reference sequence).

The CDR3 DNA is TGCAGCGTTGAAGAGACAGGGTACGTCGGTGGCTACACCTTC. It yields the protein CSVEETGYVGGYTF. The rearrangement uses TRBV29-1 and TRBJ1-2, with 7 bases lining up with TRBD1. V lost 0 bases to trimming and J lost 7 bases; unmatched junction nucleotides: 8. The CDR3 covers 14 residues. Germline values: CDR1 SQVTM, CDR2 ANQGSEA.

This CDR3 is CASSFRGQGQLFF. The CDR3 DNA reads TGTGCCAGCAGCTTCAGGGGCCAGGGGCAACTGTTTTTT. V is TRBV7-2 and J is TRBJ1-4; perhaps TRBD1 as D (6 bases). The CDR3 consists of 13 residues. CDR1 and CDR2 from the germline V gene are SGHTA and FQGNSA. V lost 3 bases, J lost 12 bases, and 14 bases lay in between.

As regards this clone: One end of the junction does not line up with germline, which may come from a read error. The chain combines TRBV7-9 with TRBJ2-7; 10 bases fit TRBD2. Germline assignment: CDR1 SEHNR and CDR2 FQNEAQ (reference sequence). The CDR3 totals 13 residues. Here the CDR3 reads CSSSLVSSGGQYF. Here the CDR3 DNA reads TGTTCCAGCAGCTTAGTGTCTAGCGGGGGGCAGTACTTC.

This chain connects TRBV18 to TRBJ1-3; D remains ambiguous. CDR3 length: 13 amino acids. V gave up 3 bases and J gave up 7 bases, with 10 bases separating them. Per the germline V gene, CDR1 is KGHSH and CDR2 is LQKENI. CDR3 amino acids: CASSPPQYNTIYF. DNA for the CDR3: TGTGCCAGCTCACCTCCACAGTATAACACCATATATTTT. Complete variable domain (other parts from reference TRBV18 and TRBJ1-3): NAGVMQNPRHLVRRRGQEARLRCSPMKGHSHVYWYRQLPEEGLKFMVYLQKENIIDESGMPKERFSAEFPKEGPSILRIQQVVRGDSAAYFCASSPPQYNTIYFGEGSWLTVV.

V and J are TRBV25-1 and TRBJ2-7; TRBD1 agrees at 7 bases. The CDR3 runs to 15 residues. Germline loops: CDR1 MGHDK, CDR2 SYGVNS. Trimming took 5 bases from V and 0 from J; bases not matched to a gene: 7. The CDR3 coding sequence is TGTGCCAGCAGTCCACGGACAGGACTCTCCTACGAGCAGTACTTC. Its protein product is CASSPRTGLSYEQYF.

This clone was counted only a few times. This chain links TRBV6-5 with TRBJ1-1; perhaps TRBD1 as D (6 bases). Trimming took 3 bases from V and 3 from J, leaving 14 bases between them. The germline V gene has CDR1 MNHEY and CDR2 SVGAGI. The CDR3 runs to 15 residues. CDR3 nucleotide sequence: TGTGCCAGCAGTTATAACGGGGGGCAAGACACTGAAGCTTTCTTT. It codes for CASSYNGGQDTEAFF.

The chain recombines TRBV11-2 with TRBJ2-7, with TRBD2 matching 8 bases. The V gene's germline CDR1 is SGHAT and CDR2 FQNNGV. Trimming took 2 bases from V and 0 from J; bases not matched to a gene: 6. The CDR3 runs to 16 residues. CDR3 sequence: CASSLLLLADSYEQYF. CDR3 in DNA: TGTGCCAGCAGCTTACTCCTACTAGCGGACTCCTACGAGCAGTACTTC.

The J gene is TRBJ2-3, the V gene TRBV5-5; possibly TRBD1 for D (7 bases). The length of the CDR3 is 16 residues. V gave up 2 bases and J gave up 2 bases, with 15 bases separating them. Germline CDR1 and CDR2: SGHKS and YYEKEE (reference sequence). This CDR3 reads CASSFGGRGVTDTQYF. CDR3 nucleotides: TGTGCCAGCAGCTTCGGAGGCAGGGGGGTCACAGATACGCAGTATTTT.

The CDR3 coding sequence is TGTGCCAGTAGCGCCCCCGCCGGTCGGGAGGGCCCCACAGATACGCAGTATTTT. Translating gives CASSAPAGREGPTDTQYF. The rearrangement links TRBV19 to TRBJ2-3, with TRBD2 matching 8 bases. The CDR3 is 18 amino acids. J lost 2 bases, V lost 6 bases, and 16 bases had no gene match. Germline CDR1 reads LNHDA; CDR2 reads SQIVND (reference sequence).

The chain employs TRBV4-3 and TRBJ2-3; D is perhaps TRBD2 (6 bases). Trimming took 0 bases from V and 3 from J, leaving 7 bases between them. Germline CDR1 reads LGHNA; CDR2 reads YSLEER. This CDR3 region has 14 residues. The DNA of the CDR3 is TGCGCCAGCAGCCAAGATGGGGGGACAGATACGCAGTATTTT. As protein: CASSQDGGTDTQYF.

The chain links TRBV11-2 to TRBJ2-7; 9 bases are shared with TRBD1. The CDR3 contains 16 residues. Germline V gene data show CDR1 as SGHAT and CDR2 as FQNNGV. J lost 5 bases, V lost 7 bases, and 15 bases had no gene match. The CDR3 protein is CASTDLPVQGAHEQYF. The CDR3 nucleotides read TGTGCCAGCACCGACCTCCCGGTACAGGGGGCCCACGAGCAGTACTTC.

V and J are TRBV10-2 and TRBJ2-6; D is perhaps TRBD1 (5 bases). The CDR3 contains 18 residues. Trimming shortened V by 6 bases and J by 0 bases, and 18 bases separated the two germline ends. From germline, CDR1 is WSHSY and CDR2 SAAADI. The CDR3 sequence is CASRGRGQTNSGANVLTF. The CDR3 nucleotides are TGCGCCAGCAGAGGTCGCGGACAAACAAACTCTGGGGCCAACGTCCTGACTTTC.

V and J are TRBV5-1 and TRBJ1-2; D may be TRBD1 (6 bases). The V and J ends lost 3 bases and 7 bases respectively, with 16 bases between them. Germline V gene lookup returns CDR1 SGHRS and CDR2 YFSETQ. The CDR3 has 14 residues. The CDR3 sequence is CASSSGEGIGGYTF. The CDR3 DNA follows: TGCGCCAGCAGCTCAGGGGAGGGAATCGGTGGCTACACCTTC.

This chain links TRBV4-3 with TRBJ2-1; 10 bases align to TRBD2. V trimming: 6 bases; J trimming: 6 bases; junction bases outside the gene matches: 8. The CDR3 runs to 15 residues. The germline V gene has CDR1 LGHNA and CDR2 YSLEER. CDR3 bases: TGCGCCAGCAGTCCGAGCGGGAGGGGGAGCAATGAGCAGTTCTTC. Translation gives CASSPSGRGSNEQFF.

This chain links TRBV10-2 with TRBJ1-5; a weak D match, TRBD1 (5 bases). This CDR3 is 17 amino acids long. The V end was cut by 2 bases, the J end by 4 bases, with 18 bases between. In germline, CDR1 is WSHSY, CDR2 SAAADI. The CDR3 bases are TGCGCCAGCAGTGAGGTGTATGGCAGGGAAAAGAATCAGCCCCAGCATTTT. It codes for CASSEVYGREKNQPQHF.

The chain links TRBV27 to TRBJ1-5; D perhaps matches TRBD1 (5 bases). This CDR3 is built from 13 residues. With 2 bases removed from V and 6 bases from J, the gap between germline ends came to 8 bases. The V gene's germline CDR1 is MNHEY and CDR2 SMNVEV (reference sequence). The CDR3 loop reads CASSLQGGQPQHF. Written as DNA, the CDR3 is TGTGCCAGCAGTTTACAGGGTGGTCAGCCCCAGCATTTT.

The genes are TRBV18 and TRBJ2-5, with D tentatively TRBD1 (5 bases). Germline V gene data show CDR1 as KGHSH and CDR2 as LQKENI. The V end lost 5 bases, the J end lost 4 bases, and 11 bases lay between the germline ends. This CDR3 contains 13 residues. CDR3 loop: CASSAGNRETQYF. The CDR3 DNA reads TGTGCCAGCTCAGCAGGGAATAGAGAGACCCAGTACTTC.

The chain carries TRBV18 and TRBJ1-2, with D perhaps TRBD1 (5 bases). The CDR3 extends over 15 amino acids. V gave up 0 bases and J gave up 6 bases, with 14 bases separating them. The germline gives CDR1 KGHSH, CDR2 LQKENI. The CDR3 is CASSPPNRILHGYTF. The CDR3 region has the DNA TGTGCCAGCTCACCACCCAACAGGATCTTACATGGCTACACCTTC.

This chain uses TRBV5-1 with TRBJ2-3; possibly TRBD2 for D (5 bases). The length of the CDR3 is 15 residues. Trimming pared 2 bases from V and 2 bases from J, leaving 12 bases between. CDR1 and CDR2 from the germline V gene are SGHRS and YFSETQ. The CDR3 DNA reads TGCGCCAGCAGCTTCCCTAGCCAGAACACAGATACGCAGTATTTT. This codes for CASSFPSQNTDTQYF.

This clone was seen only a few times. This chain uses TRBV6-6 with TRBJ2-7, with TRBD2 matching 11 bases. Germline loops: CDR1 MNHNY, CDR2 SVGAGI (reference sequence). The CDR3 contains 15 residues. V lost 6 bases and J lost 3; bases outside the gene matches: 7. CDR3 DNA: TGTGCCAGCAGCCAGGGACTAGCGGCCGGCTACGAGCAGTACGTC. This gives the protein CASSQGLAAGYEQYV.

The chain is built from TRBV7-2 and TRBJ2-7, with 9 bases lining up with TRBD2. CDR3 length equals 15 residues. Germline V lookup: CDR1 SGHTA, CDR2 FQGNSA. The J segment lost 4 bases and the V segment lost 5 bases, leaving 9 bases of the junction unmatched. This CDR3 is CASSGRAGGLYEQYF. CDR3 nucleotides: TGTGCCAGCAGCGGTAGAGCGGGAGGCTTGTACGAGCAGTACTTC.

V gene TRBV4-1 combines with J gene TRBJ2-7; 9 bases line up with TRBD1. Germline CDR1 reads MGHRA; CDR2 reads YSYEKL. The J segment lost 7 bases and the V segment lost 4 bases, leaving 5 bases of the junction unmatched. The CDR3 contains 13 residues. The CDR3 sequence: CASSPGQGFEQYV. CDR3 nucleotide sequence: TGCGCCAGCAGCCCCGGACAGGGGTTTGAGCAGTACGTC.

The J gene is TRBJ2-1, the V gene TRBV6-4, with 8 bases identical to TRBD1. CDR3 size: 13 residues. After removal of 8 bases from V and 9 bases from J, the junction contained 9 bases not matched to a gene. Germline CDR1 and CDR2: MRHNA and SNTAGT. The CDR3 is CASGTDRGSEQFF. The DNA for the CDR3 is TGTGCCAGCGGGACAGACAGGGGCAGTGAGCAGTTCTTC.

The gene calls are TRBV19 and TRBJ1-2; 12 bases are shared with TRBD1. With V trimmed by 3 bases and J by 4 bases, 9 bases remained unmatched. This CDR3 has 17 amino acids. Per the germline V gene, CDR1 is LNHDA and CDR2 is SQIVND (reference sequence). CDR3 in amino acids: CASSIFGTGGVGYGYTF. In nucleotides, the CDR3 is TGTGCCAGTAGTATTTTCGGGACAGGGGGCGTCGGCTATGGCTACACCTTC. Together with reference TRBV19 and TRBJ1-2, the CDR3 gives the full variable domain: DGGITQSPKYLFRKEGQNVTLSCEQNLNHDAMYWYRQDPGQGLRLIYYSQIVNDFQKGDIAEGYSVSREKKESFPLTVTSAQKNPTAFYLCASSIFGTGGVGYGYTFGSGTRLTVV.